Sequencing of this T cell receptor beta chain was carried out in a study of blood T cell repertoires in COVID-19. Original handling: Estimation of nucleated cell counts relied on the amplification of reference gene primers. TCRdb keeps only in-frame clones here, not all; method: immunoSEQ multiplex PCR. D and trimming come from the DNA, and the V and J calls and clone size come from that table. Of 250,000 to 300,000 clones in the sample, approximately 86% are singletons; the top ten hold 2% to 2.5%. In germline, CDR1 is GTSNPN, CDR2 SVGIG (reference sequence). Trimming cost V 0 bases and J 0 bases, with 9 bases left between them. This CDR3 comprises 14 residues.

Sequenced input: peripheral blood. The chain couples TRBV30 to TRBJ2-7; perhaps TRBD1 as D (5 bases). This TCR was sampled from a woman aged 45 to 65 who had recovered from COVID-19. The CDR3 bases are TGTGCCTGGAGTGTTGTCCAGGGCTCCTACGAGCAGTACTTC. Translation gives CAWSVVQGSYEQYF.